This entry features one T cell receptor beta chain sequence. It has no known antigen specificity. No base qualities exist here, and no much larger clone lies one base off it. The germline ends are 19 bases apart after V is trimmed by 7 bases and J by 7 bases. The germline V gene (reference sequence) provides CDR1 DFQATT and CDR2 SNEGSKA. Measured from the cysteine to the phenylalanine, the CDR3 is 13 residues long. Here the CDR3 DNA is all that survives: 39 bases in frame from base 1. In the study, sorted CD4+ and CD8+ blood T cells from patients with severe aplastic anemia and from healthy subjects underwent deep sequencing of TCR repertoires. Ficoll-Paque density gradient centrifugation was used to isolate peripheral blood mononuclear cells. Before DNA extraction, CD4+ and CD8+ T cells were sorted with FACS or magnetic beads. This entry belongs to a study of CD8+CD57+ T cells in acquired aplastic anemia (dated by TCRdb to about 2018). Concerning the study at large: On average, sorted CD4+ and CD8+ cells yielded around 3.1 ug of extracted DNA, with a range of about 0.18 to 27.4 ug. An average of roughly 10 million reads for CD4+ cells and 11.0 million reads for CD8+ cells was obtained from healthy donor samples. Results and caveats for the whole study, not just this receptor: Roughly 31 CD8+ CDR3 sequences were shared between patients and controls but appeared highly expressed in patients and within their immunodominant clones. No significant difference in CD8+ Simpson's diversity was found between patients and healthy controls (P=0.060).

TCR beta VDJ combination and CDR3 sequence profiling used genomic DNA as the template. TCR repertoire sequencing was run on an Illumina HiSeq 2000. Regarding the original processing steps: Repertoires were assessed using TRBV/TRBJ rearrangement plots, CDR3 size and DJ length profiles, and Simpson's diversity index. The immunodominant clone was defined as the most abundant DNA sequence in deep sequencing data. CDR3 amino acid sequences were checked for sharing across subjects and were also compared against the VDJdb database and published repertoires. TCRdb ran its own pipeline on the public reads, namely fastp trimming at Q25 and MiXCR clone calling, and kept in-frame beta chains. When rows share a CDR3 protein, they turn into one entry using the most common DNA and genes. TCRdb, not the authors, supplied the V and J calls. In this sample the table shows some 210,000 distinct CDR3 sequences, 60% to 65% of which occur a single time. The ten biggest clones cover approximately 32% of the sample.

The sequence is built from TRBV20-1 and TRBJ2-5; no D segment can be confidently identified. Sequencing was performed on sorted CD4+, CD8+, or CD8+CD57+ T cells (not recorded which) from PBMCs. The origin of this receptor is a human donor in good health. CDR3 protein: CSGVGMPKMTQYF. At the DNA level, the sequence is TGCAGTGGGGTGGGGATGCCGAAGATGACCCAGTACTTC.